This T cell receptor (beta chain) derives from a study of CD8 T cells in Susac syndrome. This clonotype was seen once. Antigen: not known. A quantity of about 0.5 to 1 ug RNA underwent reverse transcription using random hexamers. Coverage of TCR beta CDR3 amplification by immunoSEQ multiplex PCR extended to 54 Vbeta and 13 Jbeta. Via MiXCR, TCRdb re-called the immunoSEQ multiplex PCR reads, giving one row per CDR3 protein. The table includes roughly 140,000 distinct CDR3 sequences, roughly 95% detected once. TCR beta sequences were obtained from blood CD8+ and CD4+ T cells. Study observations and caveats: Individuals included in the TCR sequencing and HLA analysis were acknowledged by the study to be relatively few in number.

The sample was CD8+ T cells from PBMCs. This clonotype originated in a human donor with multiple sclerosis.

CDR3 bases: TGTGCCAGCAGTGAACCCGGGTCGTCGTACTATGGCTACACCTTC. It translates to CASSEPGSSYYGYTF. J is TRBJ1-2 and V is TRBV25-1; no firm D call. CDR1 and CDR2 (germline): MGHDK, SYGVNS. V dropped 2 bases and J dropped 3 bases, with 13 bases sitting between them. The CDR3 is 15 amino acids.